This record concerns one TCR beta chain sequence. Its target is unknown. Investigators separated out CD4+ T cells once 9 to 11 days of culture had passed. The method was immunoSEQ multiplex PCR; TCRdb's version includes in-frame clones alone and lacks a portion of them. Found here are about 38,000 clones, 82% of them singletons; the top ten hold nearly 3%. Trimming took 4 bases from V and 7 from J; bases not matched to a gene: 2. Per the germline V gene, CDR1 is SGDLS and CDR2 is YYNGEE. This CDR3 has 14 residues. This sample was included in a study of vaccination effects on CD4 cells after COVID-19. Study overall: The participants, recipients of two vaccine doses, got either BNT162b2 or mRNA-1273.

Overall study findings and caveats: Recruitment yielded few convalescent patients, and the study had no early post-infection timepoints.

This sequence originates from a human donor who received a COVID-19 vaccine. The V gene is TRBV9, the J gene TRBJ1-4; TRBD1 matches at 12 bases. The starting material was CD4+ T cells from PBMCs cultured without peptide, obtained before COVID-19 vaccination. The CDR3 region is CASSRDRGLEKLFF. CDR3 bases: TGTGCCAGCAGCAGGGACAGGGGGCTTGAAAAACTGTTTTTT.